The sequence of this T cell receptor beta chain was determined in a study of identical twins. Unique molecular identifiers were in the cDNA, with template-switch universal primer binding. TCRdb re-derived calls from the 5' RACE reads in MiXCR, one entry per CDR3 protein. The sample holds roughly 690,000 distinct CDR3 sequences, around 6% seen once. The study, taken as a whole, reports: Among out-of-frame alpha sequences shared by twins, low generation probability occurred in excess. Clonotypes of the beta chain that were abundant in cord blood carried fewer insertions (memory repertoires showed none).

Note on this clonotype: The antigen is unknown.

Looked up from germline, CDR1 is SEHNR and CDR2 is FQNEAQ (reference sequence). V lost 1 base, J lost 5 bases, and 9 bases lay in between. This CDR3 has 14 amino acids. The chain joins TRBV7-9 to TRBJ2-4, with a weak D call TRBD1 (6 bases). The sequencing input was naive T cells sorted from blood. This receptor was taken from a man aged 18 to 30 in good health. The CDR3 reads CASSLDRTENIQYF. In DNA, the CDR3 is TGTGCCAGCAGCTTAGATCGGACAGAAAACATTCAGTACTTC.